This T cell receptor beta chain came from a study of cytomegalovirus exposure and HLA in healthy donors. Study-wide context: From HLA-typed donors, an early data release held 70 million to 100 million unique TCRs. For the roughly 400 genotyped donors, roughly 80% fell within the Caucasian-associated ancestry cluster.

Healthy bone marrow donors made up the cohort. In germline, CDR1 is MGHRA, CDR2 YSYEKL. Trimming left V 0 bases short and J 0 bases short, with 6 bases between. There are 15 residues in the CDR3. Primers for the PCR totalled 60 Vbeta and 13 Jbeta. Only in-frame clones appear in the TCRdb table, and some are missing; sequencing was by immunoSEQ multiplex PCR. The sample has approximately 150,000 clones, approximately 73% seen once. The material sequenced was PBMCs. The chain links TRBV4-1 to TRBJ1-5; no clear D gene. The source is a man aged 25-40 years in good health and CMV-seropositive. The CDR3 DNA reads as TGCGCCAGCAGCCAAGACAGGCGTAGCAATCAGCCCCAGCATTTT. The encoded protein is CASSQDRRSNQPQHF.